This TCR beta chain was found in a study of PD-1 blockade in mismatch repair-deficient tumors. About the research overall: Patients had around 11 mismatch repair-deficient cancer types, all previously treated and progressing.

Worth noting for this clone: What it binds is not known.

PCR or immunohistochemistry showed mismatch repair deficiency in every enrolled patient. TCR sequencing covered a few patients who responded to pembrolizumab. This CDR3 region has 11 residues. The V end lost 6 bases, the J end lost 3 bases, and 9 bases lay between the germline ends. Germline CDR1 and CDR2: DFQATT and SNEGSKA (reference sequence). Produced via immunoSEQ multiplex PCR; TCRdb's table is partial and in-frame only. Altogether under 50,000 clones are present, 79% being singletons, with the ten largest covering 20% to 25%. Whole-study findings and limits: Tumor-resident clones, often absent from pretreatment blood, expanded after pembrolizumab and then contracted.

The sequence derives from an adult with mismatch repair-deficient cancer. V is TRBV20-1 and J is TRBJ2-7; D remains ambiguous. The sample was peripheral blood, taken 4 weeks after starting pembrolizumab. CDR3 residues: CSAVGSYEQYF. The CDR3 region has the DNA TGCAGTGCCGTGGGCAGCTACGAGCAGTACTTC.